The following is a T cell receptor (beta chain) sequence with its context. No antigen is known for it. This specimen belongs to a study of cytomegalovirus exposure and HLA in healthy donors. Looking at the study overall: Early release data held around 82 million unique TCRs from HLA-typed donors. General study findings and limits: Indistinguishability led to the exclusion of some V segments, TRBV6-2 and TRBV6-3 included. A later analysis showed that HLA-associated TCR beta chains had undergone more clonal expansion than equally common others. It was reportedly the case that the classifier diagnosed cytomegalovirus status with high specificity and sensitivity.

This CDR3 contains 14 residues. Germline assignment: CDR1 SQVTM and CDR2 ANQGSEA. The germline V and J ends were trimmed by 6 bases and 1 base, with 16 bases remaining between them. The PCR was carried out with 60 Vbeta primers and 13 Jbeta primers. Only in-frame clones appear in the TCRdb table, and some are missing; sequencing was by immunoSEQ multiplex PCR. The table lists roughly 200,000 clones, roughly 72% of them singletons, with 1.5% to 2% in the top ten. The sequencing input was PBMCs. The receptor was derived from a man aged 30 to 45 in good health and CMV-seronegative. This chain uses TRBV29-1 with TRBJ2-7; TRBD1 might be the D (6 bases). CDR3 loop: CSVGPGHISYEQYF. CDR3 nucleotides: TGCAGCGTAGGGCCGGGACACATTTCCTACGAGCAGTACTTC.